Sequencing of this TCR beta chain was carried out in a study of vaccination and CD4 T cells after COVID-19. About the study: Some 10 convalescent patients had mild and one had severe PCR-confirmed SARS-CoV-2 disease. Median time from second vaccine dose to sampling was roughly 72 days (14 to 241). Overlapping spike peptides from SARS-CoV-2, HCoV-NL63, HCoV-OC43 and HCoV-229E served to stimulate the cells.

Treatment of the sample: approximately 9-day PBMC culture with coronavirus spike peptide pools or control peptides (ViraFEST assay). PBMCs, plated at around 1.9 million per well, were grown in the presence of approximately 10 IU/ml IL-2 and roughly 9.5 ug/ml peptide pools. Germline V gene sequence: CDR1 MNHEY, CDR2 SVGEGT. V gave up 2 bases and J gave up 5 bases; unmatched junction bases: 3. CDR3 length: 15 amino acids. About this clonotype: The antigen remains unidentified.

The Oncomine TCR Beta short-read assay sequenced DNA from cultured CD4+ T cells. In TCRdb, the PCR reads were re-called with MiXCR into one record per CDR3 protein. The table lists about 18,000 distinct CDR3 sequences, roughly 45% of them singletons. The V and J genes are TRBV6-2 or TRBV6-3 and TRBJ2-3; TRBD2 matches 11 bases. Sequenced: CD4+ T cells from blood, cultured in vitro. This clonotype originated in a human donor who had recovered from COVID-19. The CDR3 DNA sequence: TGTGCCAGCAGTTACAAGGGACTAGCGGAAGATACGCAGTATTTT. Translated, it gives CASSYKGLAEDTQYF.